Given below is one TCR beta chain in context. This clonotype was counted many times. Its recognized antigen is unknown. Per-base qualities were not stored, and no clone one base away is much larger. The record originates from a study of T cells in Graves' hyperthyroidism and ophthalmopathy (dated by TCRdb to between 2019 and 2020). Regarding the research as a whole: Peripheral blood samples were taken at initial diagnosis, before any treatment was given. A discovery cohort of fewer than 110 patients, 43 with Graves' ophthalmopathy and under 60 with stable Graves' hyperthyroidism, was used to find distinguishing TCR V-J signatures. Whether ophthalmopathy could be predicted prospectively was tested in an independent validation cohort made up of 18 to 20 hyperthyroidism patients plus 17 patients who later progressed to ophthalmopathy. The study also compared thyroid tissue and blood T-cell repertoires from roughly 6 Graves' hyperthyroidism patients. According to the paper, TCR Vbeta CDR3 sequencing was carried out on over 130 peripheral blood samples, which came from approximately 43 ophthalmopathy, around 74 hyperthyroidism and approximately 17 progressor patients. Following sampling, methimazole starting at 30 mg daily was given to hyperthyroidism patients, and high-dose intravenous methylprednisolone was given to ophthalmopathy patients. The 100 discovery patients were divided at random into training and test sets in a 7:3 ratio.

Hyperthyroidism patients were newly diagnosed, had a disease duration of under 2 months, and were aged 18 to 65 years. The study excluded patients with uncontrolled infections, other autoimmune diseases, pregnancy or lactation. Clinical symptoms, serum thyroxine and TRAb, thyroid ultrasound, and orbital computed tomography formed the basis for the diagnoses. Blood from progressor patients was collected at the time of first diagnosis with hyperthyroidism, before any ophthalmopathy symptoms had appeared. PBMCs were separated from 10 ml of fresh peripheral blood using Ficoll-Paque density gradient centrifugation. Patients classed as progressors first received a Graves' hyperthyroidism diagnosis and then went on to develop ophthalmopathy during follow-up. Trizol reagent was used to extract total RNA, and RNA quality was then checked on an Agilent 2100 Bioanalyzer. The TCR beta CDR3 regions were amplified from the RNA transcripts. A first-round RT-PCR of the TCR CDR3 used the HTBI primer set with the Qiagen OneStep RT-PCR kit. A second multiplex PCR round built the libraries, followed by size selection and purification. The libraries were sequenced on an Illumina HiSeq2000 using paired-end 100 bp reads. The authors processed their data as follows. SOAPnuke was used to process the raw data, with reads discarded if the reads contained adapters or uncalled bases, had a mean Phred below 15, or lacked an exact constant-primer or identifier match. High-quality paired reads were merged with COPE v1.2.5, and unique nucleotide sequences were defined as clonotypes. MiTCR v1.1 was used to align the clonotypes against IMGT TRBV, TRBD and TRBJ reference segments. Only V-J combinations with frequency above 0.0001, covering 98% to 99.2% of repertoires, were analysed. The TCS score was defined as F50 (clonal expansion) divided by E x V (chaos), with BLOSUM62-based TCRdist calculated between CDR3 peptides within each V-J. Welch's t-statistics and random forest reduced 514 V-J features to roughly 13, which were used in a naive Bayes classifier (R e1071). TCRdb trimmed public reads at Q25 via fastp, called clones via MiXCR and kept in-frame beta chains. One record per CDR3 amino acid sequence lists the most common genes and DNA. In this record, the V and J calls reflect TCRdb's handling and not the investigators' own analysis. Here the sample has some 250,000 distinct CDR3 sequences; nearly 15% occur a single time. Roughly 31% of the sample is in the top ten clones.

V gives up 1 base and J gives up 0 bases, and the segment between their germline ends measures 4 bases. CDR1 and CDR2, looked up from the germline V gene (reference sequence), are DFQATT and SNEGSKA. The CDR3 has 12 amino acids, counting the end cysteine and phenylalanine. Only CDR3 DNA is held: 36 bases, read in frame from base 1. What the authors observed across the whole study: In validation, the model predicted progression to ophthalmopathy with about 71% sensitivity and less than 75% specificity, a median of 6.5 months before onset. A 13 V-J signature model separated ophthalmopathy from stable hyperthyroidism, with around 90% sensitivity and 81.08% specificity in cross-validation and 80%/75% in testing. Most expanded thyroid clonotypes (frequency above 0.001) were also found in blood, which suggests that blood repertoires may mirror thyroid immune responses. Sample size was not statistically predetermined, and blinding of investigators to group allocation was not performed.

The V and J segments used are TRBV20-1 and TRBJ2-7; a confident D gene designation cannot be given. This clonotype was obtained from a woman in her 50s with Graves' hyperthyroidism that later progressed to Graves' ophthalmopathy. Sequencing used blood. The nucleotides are TGCAGTGCTAGAGTGTACTCCTACGAGCAGTACTTC. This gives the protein CSARVYSYEQYF.